The 30 T cell receptor beta chains presented below share a single source sample, sequenced in a study of patients and donors after allogeneic stem cell transplantation. TCRdb re-called the RT-PCR reads with MiXCR, one entry per CDR3 protein. The table lists hundreds of thousands of distinct CDR3 sequences, around 41% of them singletons. Sequencing was done on a sample of blood, either unsorted or a sorted T cell fraction (not recorded which). The receptors stem from a human donor who was either an allogeneic HSCT recipient or a stem cell or donor lymphocyte infusion donor (not recorded which). It is not recorded whose cells these are; they may come from a transplant donor.

The chain employs TRBV3-1 and TRBJ1-1; D unclear. This CDR3 has 13 amino acids. The V end lost 2 bases, the J end lost 1 base, and 5 bases lay between the germline ends. Looked up from germline, CDR1 is LGHDT and CDR2 is YNNKEL (reference sequence). The CDR3 DNA reads TGTGCCAGCAGCCAAATACCGAACACTGAAGCTTTCTTT. Translated, it gives CASSQIPNTEAFF.

The rearrangement joins TRBV7-2 to TRBJ1-5, with 7 bases identical to TRBD1. CDR3 length equals 15 residues. Germline CDR1 SGHTA, CDR2 FQGNSA. V trimming: 3 bases; J trimming: 5 bases; junction bases outside the gene matches: 7. CDR3 nucleotides: TGTGCCAGCAGCTTGGGACAGAACCTTTATCAGCCCCAGCATTTT. Its protein product is CASSLGQNLYQPQHF.

The V and J genes are TRBV24-1 and TRBJ2-2; 7 bases agree with TRBD1. The V gene end was trimmed by 2 bases and the J gene end by 5 bases; junction bases not matched to a gene: 7. The CDR3 loop spans 16 amino acids. Germline V gene lookup returns CDR1 KGHDR and CDR2 SFDVKD. The CDR3 coding sequence is TGTGCCACCAGTGATTACAGGGGATGGAAAACCGGGGAGCTGTTTTTT. It encodes CATSDYRGWKTGELFF.

Here the CDR3 reads CASSPDQAYNSPLHF. CDR3 in DNA: TGTGCCAGCAGCCCCGACCAGGCCTATAATTCACCCCTCCACTTT. The chain links TRBV9 to TRBJ1-6; D ambiguous. CDR3 length: 15 amino acids. Germline V gene lookup returns CDR1 SGDLS and CDR2 YYNGEE. Trimming left V 4 bases short and J 2 bases short, with 10 bases between.

This clonotype has only a few counts. CDR3 sequence: CASSKDWGGWFF. CDR3 sequence (DNA): TGTGCCAGCAGCAAAGATTGGGGGGGTTGGTTCTTC. The V and J genes are TRBV21-1 and TRBJ2-1; TRBD1 is taken as the D call from the table, unchecked against the DNA. TRBV21-1 corresponds to a pseudogene. The CDR3 totals 12 residues.

The chain uses TRBV4-1 and TRBJ1-1; 8 nucleotides line up with TRBD1. Germline trimming cut 5 bases from V and 3 bases from J; bases unmatched to any gene: 8. Germline values: CDR1 MGHRA, CDR2 YSYEKL. The CDR3 totals 15 residues. The DNA of the CDR3 is TGCGCCAGCAGCGACCAGGGGGCGCTGGACACTGAAGCTTTCTTT. This encodes CASSDQGALDTEAFF.

This clonotype was observed a handful of times. This chain connects TRBV11-2 to TRBJ2-1, with D perhaps matching TRBD2 (5 bases). Germline-derived CDR1 and CDR2 are SGHAT and FQNNGV. The CDR3 sequence is 15 residues long. V was shortened by 3 bases and J by 0 bases, with 9 bases between the two germline ends. As DNA, the CDR3 is TGTGCCAGCAGCTTGGTGGGGAGCTCCTACAATGAGCAGTTCTTC. It codes for CASSLVGSSYNEQFF.

Concerning this clonotype: Compared with germline, one end of the junction differs, possibly owing to a read error. The CDR3 spells CASTLIPRSPLHF. The CDR3 coding sequence is TGTGCCAGCACCTTAATCCCCCGTTCACCCCTCCACTTT. The chain joins TRBV7-9 to TRBJ1-6; D gene uncertain. Germline CDR1 reads SEHNR; CDR2 reads FQNEAQ (reference sequence). This CDR3 has 13 amino acids.

This clonotype showed up just a few times. The chain couples TRBV2 to TRBJ1-1, with 8 bases fitting TRBD1. The ends lost 5 bases at V and 5 bases at J; junction bases unmatched: 7. This CDR3 has 14 amino acids. Germline CDR1 SNHLY, CDR2 FYNNEI. The CDR3 nucleotides read TGTGCCAGCAGTTTATGGACAGGGCCGACTGAAGCTTTCTTT. Protein sequence: CASSLWTGPTEAFF. The whole variable domain, remainder taken from reference TRBV2 and TRBJ1-1, is EPEVTQTPSHQVTQMGQEVILRCVPISNHLYFYWYRQILGQKVEFLVSFYNNEISEKSEIFDDQFSVERPDGSNFTLKIRSTKLEDSAMYFCASSLWTGPTEAFFGQGTRLTVV.

V gene TRBV7-9 combines with J gene TRBJ1-1; D is unclear. The CDR3 runs to 13 residues. Trimming stripped 7 bases from V and 3 bases from J, with 12 bases between. Germline V gene lookup returns CDR1 SEHNR and CDR2 FQNEAQ (reference sequence). CDR3 sequence (DNA): TGTGCCAGCACCTTTGGAGCAGACACTGAAGCTTTCTTT. Its translation: CASTFGADTEAFF.

This clonotype was observed a handful of times. The rearrangement links TRBV18 to TRBJ1-6; 7 bases line up with TRBD1. This CDR3 is built from 16 residues. The junction had 8 bases not matched to a gene; V was cut back by 0 bases and J by 9 bases. Germline CDR1 reads KGHSH; CDR2 reads LQKENI. CDR3 loop: CASSPPKGQAFSPLHF. DNA of the CDR3: TGTGCCAGCTCACCACCGAAAGGACAGGCATTTTCACCCCTCCACTTT.

The rearrangement uses TRBV5-1 and TRBJ2-7, with 7 bases lining up with TRBD1. Germline V gives CDR1 SGHRS, CDR2 YFSETQ. The V segment lost 3 bases and the J segment 3 bases; nucleotides outside the gene matches: 12. The CDR3 has 16 residues. The CDR3 DNA follows: TGCGCCAGCAGCTGGAGCTTTGGGACAGATGTCTACGAGCAGTACTTC. Its protein product is CASSWSFGTDVYEQYF. Looking up the rest from reference TRBV5-1 and TRBJ2-7 gives the full variable domain: KAGVTQTPRYLIKTRGQQVTLSCSPISGHRSVSWYQQTPGQGLQFLFEYFSETQRNKGNFPGRFSGRQFSNSRSEMNVSTLELGDSALYLCASSWSFGTDVYEQYFGPGTRLTVT.

This clonotype was seen only a few times. A read error may produce the germline difference seen at one junction end. This chain uses TRBV28 with TRBJ1-2; weak D call: TRBD1 (6 bases). Germline V gene data show CDR1 as MDHEN and CDR2 as SYDVKM. The CDR3 length is 11 residues. CDR3 protein: CASTTGPGVHF. The CDR3 DNA reads as TGTGCCAGCACCACAGGGCCCGGGGTACACTTC.

The J gene is TRBJ1-2, the V gene TRBV10-1; a weak D match, TRBD1 (5 bases). V lost 6 bases, J lost 6 bases, and 14 bases lay in between. Germline V gives CDR1 WNHNN, CDR2 SYGVQD (reference sequence). This CDR3 comprises 13 residues. CDR3 sequence: CASSHRDGDGYTF. Here the CDR3 DNA reads TGCGCCAGCAGCCACCGGGACGGCGATGGCTACACCTTC.

The chain is built from TRBV3-1 and TRBJ2-1, with 10 bases matching TRBD2. Trimming took 7 bases from V and 4 from J; bases not matched to a gene: 7. From germline, CDR1 is LGHDT and CDR2 YNNKEL (reference sequence). This CDR3 is built from 15 residues. This CDR3 reads CASTHSGGPYNEQFF. CDR3 coding DNA: TGTGCCAGCACCCATAGCGGGGGGCCTTACAATGAGCAGTTCTTC.

The chain is built from TRBV20-1 and TRBJ1-1, with D unclear. Germline V CDR1 and CDR2: DFQATT, SNEGSKA (reference sequence). This CDR3 has 12 residues. V was cut by 4 bases and J by 6 bases, with 12 bases left in between. The CDR3 spells CSATDSGPEAFF. The CDR3 DNA is TGCAGTGCTACGGACTCGGGCCCTGAAGCTTTCTTT.

This clonotype was found a few times. This sequence joins TRBV29-1 and TRBJ1-1, with D unresolved. The CDR3 consists of 11 residues. The V end was cut by 7 bases, the J end by 6 bases, with 12 bases between. Germline loops: CDR1 SQVTM, CDR2 ANQGSEA. The CDR3 loop is CSGRIAAEAFF. The DNA of the CDR3 is TGCAGCGGCAGAATAGCCGCTGAAGCTTTCTTT.

The genes are TRBV12-3 or TRBV12-4 and TRBJ1-5, with a weak D call TRBD1 (6 bases). The CDR3 sequence is 15 residues long. V was pared by 5 bases and J by 9 bases, with 20 bases between. The CDR3 loop reads CASSTGLTGSLPQHF. DNA for the CDR3: TGTGCCAGCAGTACCGGCCTTACAGGGAGCCTGCCCCAGCATTTT.

V usage is TRBV9 and J usage is TRBJ1-1; D call uncertain. Per germline, CDR1 SGDLS and CDR2 YYNGEE. V lost 0 bases and J 4 bases, leaving 7 bases between the germline ends. This CDR3 region has 13 residues. In DNA, the CDR3 is TGTGCCAGCAGCGTAGCTTCGGGCACTGAAGCTTTCTTT. This translates into CASSVASGTEAFF. The full variable domain, with the rest looked up from reference TRBV9 and TRBJ1-1, is DSGVTQTPKHLITATGQRVTLRCSPRSGDLSVYWYQQSLDQGLQFLIQYYNGEERAKGNILERFSAQQFPDLHSELNLSSLELGDSALYFCASSVASGTEAFFGQGTRLTVV.

This clonotype appeared a few times. V is TRBV29-1 and J is TRBJ2-7; D is tentatively TRBD1 or TRBD2 (6 bases each). Looked up from germline, CDR1 is SQVTM and CDR2 is ANQGSEA. Trimming took off 3 bases at V and 7 bases at J, with 16 bases between the two ends. This CDR3 is built from 13 residues. CDR3 sequence (DNA): TGCAGCGTTGAGGACTACCAGGGGTCGGAGCAGTACTTC. The encoded protein is CSVEDYQGSEQYF.

Of note for this clonotype: The conserved phenylalanine or tryptophan is not found at the CDR3 terminus, so this likely reflects a read error. The chain employs TRBV12-3 or TRBV12-4 and TRBJ1-2, with 7 bases fitting TRBD1. The CDR3 is 13 residues long. V was clipped by 6 bases and J by 6 bases; unmatched bases: 7. The CDR3: CASRVGDSHGYTS. As DNA, the CDR3 is TGTGCCAGCAGAGTCGGGGACAGCCATGGCTACACCTCC.

This clonotype was counted between two and nine times. The CDR3 bases are TGTGCCAGCAGTTCGATGGACAGTGTTAATGAAAAACTGTTTTTT. Translating it yields CASSSMDSVNEKLFF. The chain joins TRBV28 to TRBJ1-4; possibly TRBD1 for D (6 bases). The CDR3 loop spans 15 amino acids. Germline values: CDR1 MDHEN, CDR2 SYDVKM. V lost 4 bases and J 4 bases, leaving 13 bases between the germline ends.

This chain uses TRBV6-2 or TRBV6-3 with TRBJ1-5, with 10 bases identical to TRBD1. CDR1 is MNHEY and CDR2 is SVGEGT in the germline V gene. The ends lost 2 bases at V and 7 bases at J; junction bases unmatched: 5. The CDR3 sequence is 15 residues long. CDR3 sequence reads: CASSYPGTGEQPQHF. The CDR3 DNA follows: TGTGCCAGCAGTTACCCCGGGACAGGGGAGCAGCCCCAGCATTTT.

The chain is built from TRBV29-1 and TRBJ1-3; maybe TRBD1 (5 bases). CDR3 length: 13 amino acids. V was shortened by 4 bases and J by 8 bases, with 15 bases between the two germline ends. Germline V gives CDR1 SQVTM, CDR2 ANQGSEA. CDR3 amino acids: CSVATGTWDTIYF. The CDR3, as DNA: TGCAGCGTTGCGACTGGGACGTGGGACACCATATATTTT.

The chain uses TRBV6-6 and TRBJ2-2; possible D gene TRBD1, 6 bases. Germline V gene lookup returns CDR1 MNHNY and CDR2 SVGAGI (reference sequence). This CDR3 has 14 amino acids. The V and J ends lost 5 bases and 6 bases respectively, with 13 bases between them. As DNA, the CDR3 is TGTGCCAGCAGTAACGCCAGGGGCCCCGGGGAGCTGTTTTTT. This codes for CASSNARGPGELFF.

This chain joins TRBV6-4 and TRBJ2-3; 8 positions match TRBD2. J was trimmed by 1 base and V by 4 bases; bases with no gene match: 4. This CDR3 region has 15 residues. CDR1 and CDR2 (germline): MRHNA, SNTAGT. The chain's CDR3 is CASSVGAGGTDTQYF. The DNA for the CDR3 is TGTGCCAGCAGTGTTGGAGCGGGGGGCACAGATACGCAGTATTTT.

This chain links TRBV5-6 with TRBJ2-1, with a weak D call TRBD2 (6 bases). The CDR3 is made up of 16 amino acids. The V and J ends lost 4 bases and 4 bases respectively, with 18 bases between them. Germline lookup yields CDR1 SGHDT and CDR2 YYEEEE. The CDR3 DNA follows: TGTGCCAGCAGCCCCGATTTAGCGGCGGCGTACAATGAGCAGTTCTTC. Amino acid sequence: CASSPDLAAAYNEQFF.

This clonotype came up a few times. V and J are TRBV12-3 or TRBV12-4 and TRBJ1-5; D might be TRBD1 (5 bases). The CDR3 spans 16 residues. V was trimmed by 2 bases and J by 1 base, leaving 12 bases between them. CDR3 coding DNA: TGTGCCAGCAGTTTATTTGGGGGAAACAGCAATCAGCCCCAGCATTTT. Translated: CASSLFGGNSNQPQHF.

This clonotype was seen a handful of times. CDR3 sequence reads: CASSLVRVDRANYGYTF. In nucleotides, the CDR3 is TGTGCCAGCAGCTTGGTGCGTGTCGACAGAGCTAACTATGGCTACACCTTC. The chain uses TRBV5-6 and TRBJ1-2; possibly TRBD1 for D (5 bases). V was clipped by 0 bases and J by 0 bases, with 15 bases between them. The germline gives CDR1 SGHDT, CDR2 YYEEEE. The CDR3 spans 17 residues.

The chain joins TRBV4-3 to TRBJ1-2; 10 nucleotides align to TRBD1. Germline values: CDR1 LGHNA, CDR2 YSLEER. V was clipped by 4 bases and J by 4 bases; unmatched bases: 3. The CDR3 totals 14 residues. The DNA for the CDR3 is TGCGCCAGCAGCCGTCGACAGGGGGCCTATGGCTACACCTTC. This gives the protein CASSRRQGAYGYTF.